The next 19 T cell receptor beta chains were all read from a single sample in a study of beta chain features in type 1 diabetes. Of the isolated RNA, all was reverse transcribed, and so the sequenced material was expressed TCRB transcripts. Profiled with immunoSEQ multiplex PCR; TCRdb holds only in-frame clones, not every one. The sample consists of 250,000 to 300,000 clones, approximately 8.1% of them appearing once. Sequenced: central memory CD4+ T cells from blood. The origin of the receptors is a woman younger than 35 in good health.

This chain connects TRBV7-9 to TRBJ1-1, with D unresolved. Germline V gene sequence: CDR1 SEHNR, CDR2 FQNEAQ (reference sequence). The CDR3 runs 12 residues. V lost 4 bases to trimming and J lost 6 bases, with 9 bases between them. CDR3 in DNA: TGTGCCAGCAGCTACCTCTCCGCTGAAGCTTTCTTT. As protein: CASSYLSAEAFF.

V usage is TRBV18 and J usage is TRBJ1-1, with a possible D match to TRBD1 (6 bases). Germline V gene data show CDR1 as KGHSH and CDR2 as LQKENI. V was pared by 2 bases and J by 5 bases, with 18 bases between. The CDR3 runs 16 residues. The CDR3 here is CASSPTGAQGGTEAFF. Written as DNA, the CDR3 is TGTGCCAGCTCACCAACCGGGGCACAGGGAGGGACTGAAGCTTTCTTT.

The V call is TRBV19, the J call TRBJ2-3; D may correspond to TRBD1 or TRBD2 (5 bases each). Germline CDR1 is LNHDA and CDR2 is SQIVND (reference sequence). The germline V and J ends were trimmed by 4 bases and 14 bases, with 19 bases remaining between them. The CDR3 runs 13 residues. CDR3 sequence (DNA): TGTGCCAGTAGTACTCGGGACCGGAATAGTTTGTATTTT. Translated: CASSTRDRNSLYF.

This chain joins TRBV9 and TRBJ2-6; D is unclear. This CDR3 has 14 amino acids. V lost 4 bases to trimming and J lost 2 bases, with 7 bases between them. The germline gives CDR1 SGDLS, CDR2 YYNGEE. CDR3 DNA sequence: TGTGCCAGCAGCCAAGACGCTGGGGCCAACGTCCTGACTTTC. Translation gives CASSQDAGANVLTF.

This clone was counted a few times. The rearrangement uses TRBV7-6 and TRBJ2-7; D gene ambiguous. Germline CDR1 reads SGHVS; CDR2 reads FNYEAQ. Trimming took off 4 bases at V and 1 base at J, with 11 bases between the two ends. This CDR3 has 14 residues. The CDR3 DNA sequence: TGTGCCAGCAGCTCTCAGCCACAGTCCTACGAGCAGTACTTC. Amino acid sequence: CASSSQPQSYEQYF.

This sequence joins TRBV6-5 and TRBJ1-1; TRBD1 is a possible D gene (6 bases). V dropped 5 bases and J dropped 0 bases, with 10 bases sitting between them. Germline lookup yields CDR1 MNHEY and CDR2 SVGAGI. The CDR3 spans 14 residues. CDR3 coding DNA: TGTGCCAGCAGTACAGGGTGGCTGAACACTGAAGCTTTCTTT. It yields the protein CASSTGWLNTEAFF.

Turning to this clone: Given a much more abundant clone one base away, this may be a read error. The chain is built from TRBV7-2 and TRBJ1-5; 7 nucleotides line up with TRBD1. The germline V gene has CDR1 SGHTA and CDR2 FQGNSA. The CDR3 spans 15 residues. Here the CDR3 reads CASSQDSDRDQPQHF. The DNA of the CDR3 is TGCGCCAGCAGCCAAGATTCTGACAGGGATCAGCCCCAGCATTTT.

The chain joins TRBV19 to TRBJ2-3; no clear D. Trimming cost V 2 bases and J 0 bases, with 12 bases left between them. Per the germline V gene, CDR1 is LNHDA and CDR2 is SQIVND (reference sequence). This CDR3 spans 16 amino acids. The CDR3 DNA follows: TGTGCCAGTAGTATAACGACTCGGAGAAGCACAGATACGCAGTATTTT. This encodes CASSITTRRSTDTQYF.

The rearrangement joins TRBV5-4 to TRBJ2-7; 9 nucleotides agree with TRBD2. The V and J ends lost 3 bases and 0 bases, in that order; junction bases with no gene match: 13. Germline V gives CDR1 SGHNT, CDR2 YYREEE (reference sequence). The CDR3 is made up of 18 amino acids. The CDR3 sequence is CASSSWEASGESSYEQYF. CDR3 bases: TGTGCCAGCAGCTCCTGGGAGGCTAGCGGGGAGTCCTCCTACGAGCAGTACTTC.

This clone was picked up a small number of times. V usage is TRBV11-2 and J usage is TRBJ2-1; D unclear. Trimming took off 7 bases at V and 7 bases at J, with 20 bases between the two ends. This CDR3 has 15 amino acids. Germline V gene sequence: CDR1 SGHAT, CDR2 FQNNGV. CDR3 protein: CASNPLTSPGNEQFF. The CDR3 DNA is TGTGCCAGCAACCCTTTGACCTCCCCTGGGAATGAGCAGTTCTTC.

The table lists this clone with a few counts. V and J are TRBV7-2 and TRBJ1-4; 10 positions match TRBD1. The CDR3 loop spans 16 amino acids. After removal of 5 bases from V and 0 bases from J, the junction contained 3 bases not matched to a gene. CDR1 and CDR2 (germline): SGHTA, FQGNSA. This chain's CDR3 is CASSAGQGATNEKLFF. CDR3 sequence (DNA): TGTGCCAGCAGCGCAGGACAGGGGGCAACTAATGAAAAACTGTTTTTT.

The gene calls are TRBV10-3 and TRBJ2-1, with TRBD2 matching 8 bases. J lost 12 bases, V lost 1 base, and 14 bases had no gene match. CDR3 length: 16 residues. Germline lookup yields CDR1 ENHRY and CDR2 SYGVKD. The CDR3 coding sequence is TGTGCCATCAGTGAGTTAAAGGCGGGAGGACCCCTCGGGCAGTTCTTC. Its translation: CAISELKAGGPLGQFF.

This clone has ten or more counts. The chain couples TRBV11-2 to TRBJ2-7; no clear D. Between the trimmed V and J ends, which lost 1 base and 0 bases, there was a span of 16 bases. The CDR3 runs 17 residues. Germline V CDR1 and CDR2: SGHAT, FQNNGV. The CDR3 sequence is CASSLGSTWGYSYEQYF. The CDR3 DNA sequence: TGTGCCAGCAGCTTAGGCTCAACGTGGGGATACTCCTACGAGCAGTACTTC.

In DNA form, the CDR3 reads TGCGCCAGCAGCTTGTTGGGACAGGATGGTTCCCTCCACTTT. This encodes CASSLLGQDGSLHF. V usage is TRBV5-1 and J usage is TRBJ1-6, with 8 bases fitting TRBD1. Germline assignment: CDR1 SGHRS and CDR2 YFSETQ. The CDR3 has 14 amino acids. V lost 1 base, J lost 14 bases, and 8 bases stayed unmatched.

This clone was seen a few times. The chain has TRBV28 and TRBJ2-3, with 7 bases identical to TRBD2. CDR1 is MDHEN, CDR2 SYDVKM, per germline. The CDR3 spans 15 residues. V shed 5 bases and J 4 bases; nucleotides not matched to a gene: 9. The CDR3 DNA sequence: TGTGCCAGCAGTGAAAGCGGGGCGGGGGCAGATACGCAGTATTTT. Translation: CASSESGAGADTQYF.

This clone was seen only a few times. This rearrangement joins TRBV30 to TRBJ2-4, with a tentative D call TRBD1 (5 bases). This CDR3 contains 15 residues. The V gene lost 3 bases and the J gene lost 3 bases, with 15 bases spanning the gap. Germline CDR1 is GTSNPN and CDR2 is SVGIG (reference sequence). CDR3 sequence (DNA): TGTGCCTGGAGCACACAGGCCGCTATCAAAAACATTCAGTACTTC. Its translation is CAWSTQAAIKNIQYF.

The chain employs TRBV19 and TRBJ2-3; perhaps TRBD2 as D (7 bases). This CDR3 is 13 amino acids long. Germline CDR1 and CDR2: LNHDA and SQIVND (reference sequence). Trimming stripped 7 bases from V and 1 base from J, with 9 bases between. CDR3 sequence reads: CASNGGRTDTQYF. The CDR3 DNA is TGTGCCAGTAACGGGGGGCGCACAGATACGCAGTATTTT.

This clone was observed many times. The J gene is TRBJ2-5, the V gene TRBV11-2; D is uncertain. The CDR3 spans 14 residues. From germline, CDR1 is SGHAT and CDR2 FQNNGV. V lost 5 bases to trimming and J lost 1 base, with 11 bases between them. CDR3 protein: CASSRATPQETQYF. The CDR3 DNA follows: TGTGCCAGCAGCAGGGCGACCCCCCAAGAGACCCAGTACTTC.

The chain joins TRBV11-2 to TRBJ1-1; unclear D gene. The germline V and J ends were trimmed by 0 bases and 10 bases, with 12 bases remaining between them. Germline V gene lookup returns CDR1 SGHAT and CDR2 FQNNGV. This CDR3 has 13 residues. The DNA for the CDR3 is TGTGCCAGCAGCTTAGATCCGGGCTACCCAGCTTTCTTT. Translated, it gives CASSLDPGYPAFF.